This T cell receptor beta chain was captured in a study of T cell responses to AZD1222 COVID-19 vaccine. TCRdb keeps only in-frame clones here, not all; method: immunoSEQ multiplex PCR. The repertoire holds 100,000 to 150,000 clones, with under 95% as singletons. A word on this clone: Its antigen is still unknown.

General study points: Only a handful of AZD1222 recipients were seropositive at baseline. Nearly half of spike-specific TCRs reportedly go after variant regions that carry no mutations. White British donors predominated, females outnumbered males, and clonal diversity was possibly underestimated.

The clonotype was recovered from an adult who received the AZD1222 COVID-19 vaccine. Here the sequenced sample was peripheral blood, taken 28 days after the second AZD1222 dose.

The CDR3 region is CASSMWYRDEQFF. The CDR3 DNA sequence: TGTGCCAGCAGTATGTGGTACAGGGATGAGCAGTTCTTC. This rearrangement joins TRBV6-2 or TRBV6-3 to TRBJ2-1, with D possibly matching TRBD1 (6 bases). Looked up from germline, CDR1 is MNHEY and CDR2 is SVGEGT. The germline V and J ends were trimmed by 5 bases and 8 bases, with 13 bases remaining between them. The CDR3 is 13 residues long.